This T cell receptor beta chain was recorded in a study of blood T cells in healthy people across ages (dated by TCRdb to about 2015). Some background on the complete study: In model experiments, template switching captured roughly one uniquely barcoded TCR beta cDNA molecule for every two T cells. Using deep sequencing normalized with unique cDNA molecular identifiers, the study measured how TCR beta repertoire diversity changes with age. The donors were split into four age groups: young (average approximately 16 years), middle-aged (around 40), aged (about 62) and long-lived (over 80). Two additional independent replicas of 1 million unique cDNA reads from the same blood draw were analyzed for two donors (one aged 18 to 30 and one aged 80 or older). To avoid experimental bias, donors of different ages were distributed randomly across sequencing lanes.

What the research found in general, with its limitations: There was a strong correlation between observed TCR beta diversity and the percentage of naive T cells measured by flow cytometry. Donor CMV infection status was unknown, potentially confounding age-related changes in expanded clonotypes. Compared with the aged group, more naive CD4+ T cells, fewer expanded clones and increased TCR diversity were shown by the long-lived group, suggesting age selection. Estimates of total diversity from one million sequenced T cells were regarded as lower bounds and underestimates. Because profiling used bulk unsorted PBMCs, naive and antigen-experienced compartments could not be compared conclusively. Observed TCR beta diversity per million T cells fell roughly linearly with age, and a significant reduction was already apparent by age around 36.

The library was obtained by 5' RACE. This sample was sequenced with an Illumina HiSeq 2500. A second 7 to 11 cycle PCR used a sample-barcoded 5' primer and a J-beta primer mix. A unique molecular identifier was introduced onto each TCR beta cDNA molecule by a template-switch 5' adaptor carrying 12 random nucleotides. At least 2.5 million CDR3-containing paired-end reads were obtained from each sample. First-strand cDNA was synthesized from all RNA with the Mint cDNA synthesis kit, primed by a TRBC-specific oligonucleotide. Following uracil-DNA glycosylase treatment, a first 18-cycle PCR with universal primers M1SS and BC2_uni_R was performed on all cDNA. The study's processing was this. For normalization, 1 million high-quality reads, each with a distinct molecular identifier, were randomly selected from each sample. Reads with shared molecular identifiers were discarded instead of being binned into consensus sequences. MiTCR, with a Q25 quality threshold and the strictest error-elimination algorithm, was used for CDR3 identification, clonotype clustering and error correction. A nonparametric unseen species model with Euler transformation was used to estimate lower-bound total TCR beta diversity. Clones were called with MiXCR by TCRdb after fastp trimmed the public reads at Q25, and only in-frame beta chains were retained. Rows are unified per CDR3 protein, each entry keeping the most common DNA and genes. For this entry, the V and J calls and clone size follow TCRdb and not the study's own pipeline. This sample is represented by about 1.6 million distinct CDR3 sequences; 34% of them were singletons. Approximately 11% of the sample goes to the ten largest clones.

Donors were a few dozen systemically healthy Caucasian individuals from Russia aged 6 to 90 years. Each donor gave roughly 9.5 milliliters of peripheral blood, collected into EDTA-treated Vacutainer tubes. Ficoll-Paque density-gradient centrifugation was used to isolate PBMCs, with at least 6.5 million per sample. Total RNA was extracted from PBMCs with Trizol reagent, with at least 5 micrograms obtained per sample. For every donor, flow cytometry on a PBMC aliquot measured the percentage of naive CD45RAhigh/CD27high T cells. There are many counts of this clonotype. Its antigen remains undetermined. No base quality information exists; no much larger clone differs at one position. This receptor was identified in a woman aged 30 to 39 in good health. The sequenced sample consisted of blood.

The CDR3 loop reads CASSLHPGGRGNEQFF. At the DNA level, the sequence is TGCGCCAGCAGCCTACACCCAGGGGGCAGAGGGAATGAGCAGTTCTTC. Here the chain combines TRBV4-1 and TRBJ2-1; the central 8 bases match TRBD1. The germline V gene specifies MGHRA as CDR1 and YSYEKL as CDR2. From the cysteine through the phenylalanine, the CDR3 covers 16 amino acids. The kept DNA is CDR3 alone, 48 bases in frame from the first base. Trimmed from V: 4 bases; trimmed from J: 7 bases; junction bases lacking a gene match: 12.